Presented here are 31 T cell receptor beta chains from one specimen sequenced in a study of blood T cell repertoires in COVID-19. Here immunoSEQ multiplex PCR was the method, and the copy in TCRdb shows in-frame clones only, minus some. The sample holds about 200,000 clones; just under 90% are singletons and the top ten take approximately 1.1%. The sample consisted of PBMCs or T cells enriched from blood (not recorded which). The receptors derive from a young man who had recovered from COVID-19.

The chain joins TRBV30 to TRBJ2-5; no clear D gene. Germline assignment: CDR1 GTSNPN and CDR2 SVGIG (reference sequence). Trimming removed 4 bases from V and 10 bases from J, with 13 bases in between. This CDR3 spans 11 amino acids. The chain's CDR3 is CAWNRDFNQYF. The CDR3 DNA reads TGTGCCTGGAACCGAGACTTCAACCAGTACTTC.

Details on this clone: Germline is not matched at one junction end, which may reflect a read error. This sequence joins TRBV19 and TRBJ2-5, with 14 bases identical to TRBD2. The germline V gene encodes CDR1 LNHDA and CDR2 SQIVND (reference sequence). The CDR3 consists of 15 residues. The CDR3 spells CASSTPGTSGGPRNF. CDR3 nucleotides: TGTGCCAGTAGTACTCCCGGGACTAGCGGGGGCCCTAGGAACTTC.

The chain joins TRBV28 to TRBJ1-2, with TRBD1 identical over 7 bases. The V and J ends lost 3 bases and 1 base, in that order; junction bases with no gene match: 5. The CDR3 spans 15 residues. Germline V gene sequence: CDR1 MDHEN, CDR2 SYDVKM. In DNA form, the CDR3 reads TGTGCCAGCAGTTTTAGGGGGCTCCATAACTATGGCTACACCTTC. Translation: CASSFRGLHNYGYTF.

The chain is built from TRBV5-4 and TRBJ1-2; weak D call: TRBD1 (6 bases). Trimming stripped 1 base from V and 5 bases from J, with 15 bases between. The CDR3 has 15 amino acids. Germline V gene lookup returns CDR1 SGHNT and CDR2 YYREEE (reference sequence). CDR3 sequence: CASSLRGERGYGYTF. The DNA of the CDR3 is TGTGCCAGCAGCTTGCGAGGGGAGAGGGGGTATGGCTACACCTTC.

This chain uses TRBV4-3 with TRBJ2-3; 9 nucleotides align to TRBD2. Germline assignment: CDR1 LGHNA and CDR2 YSLEER. The CDR3 extends over 16 amino acids. The V and J ends lost 1 base and 2 bases, in that order; junction bases with no gene match: 4. The CDR3 bases are TGCGCCAGCAGCCAAGCCCAGCGGGGGGCCACAGATACGCAGTATTTT. It encodes CASSQAQRGATDTQYF.

The chain has TRBV19 and TRBJ2-7, with D possibly being TRBD1 (6 bases). Trimming pared 3 bases from V and 2 bases from J, leaving 11 bases between. The length of the CDR3 is 14 residues. The germline CDR1 and CDR2 sequences are LNHDA and SQIVND (reference sequence). CDR3 coding DNA: TGTGCCAGTAGTATGGGACAAGTACCCTACGAGCAGTACTTC. Its protein product is CASSMGQVPYEQYF.

The rearrangement uses TRBV24-1 and TRBJ2-5; tentatively, D is TRBD1 (6 bases). The ends were cut back, 1 base at V and 2 bases at J, with 7 bases in the middle. There are 14 residues in the CDR3. CDR1 KGHDR and CDR2 SFDVKD come from the germline V gene. CDR3 protein: CATSDFTGQETQYF. CDR3 nucleotide sequence: TGTGCCACCAGTGATTTTACAGGGCAAGAGACCCAGTACTTC.

The V and J genes are TRBV4-2 and TRBJ1-2; 7 bases map to TRBD1. The CDR3 has 15 amino acids. Per germline, CDR1 LGHNA and CDR2 YNFKEQ. J was trimmed by 0 bases and V by 4 bases; bases with no gene match: 5. The CDR3 DNA reads TGTGCCAGCAGCCCGGCCGGGACAGCTAACTATGGCTACACCTTC. Amino acids: CASSPAGTANYGYTF.

This rearrangement joins TRBV12-3 or TRBV12-4 to TRBJ2-7; D is perhaps TRBD1 (6 bases). The V gene lost 9 bases and the J gene lost 5 bases, with 11 bases spanning the gap. The CDR3 totals 11 residues. The CDR3 nucleotides are TGTGCCAGTCAGGGGCCCAACGAGCAGTACTTC. It specifies CASQGPNEQYF.

The CDR3 protein is CASSLQRKSTDTQYF. The CDR3 nucleotides read TGTGCCAGCAGCTTACAGCGAAAGAGCACAGATACGCAGTATTTT. The gene calls are TRBV7-2 and TRBJ2-3; the D is unclear. Germline CDR1 is SGHTA and CDR2 is FQGNSA. This CDR3 region has 15 residues. V lost 2 bases, J lost 0 bases, and 9 bases lay in between. The full variable domain, rest sourced from reference TRBV7-2 and TRBJ2-3, is GAGVSQSPSNKVTEKGKDVELRCDPISGHTALYWYRQSLGQGLEFLIYFQGNSAPDKSGLPSDRFSAERTGGSVSTLTIQRTQQEDSAVYLCASSLQRKSTDTQYFGPGTRLTVL.

The V call is TRBV15, the J call TRBJ1-1; a weak D match, TRBD1 (5 bases). Germline V gives CDR1 LNHNV, CDR2 YYDKDF (reference sequence). The CDR3 extends over 16 amino acids. V was cut by 0 bases and J by 4 bases, with 15 bases left in between. The CDR3 region is CATSRDLGGLSTEAFF. In DNA form, the CDR3 reads TGTGCCACCAGCAGAGATCTCGGGGGACTGAGCACTGAAGCTTTCTTT. Full variable domain (outside the CDR3, taken from reference TRBV15 and TRBJ1-1): DAMVIQNPRYQVTQFGKPVTLSCSQTLNHNVMYWYQQKSSQAPKLLFHYYDKDFNNEADTPDNFQSRRPNTSFCFLDIRSPGLGDTAMYLCATSRDLGGLSTEAFFGQGTRLTVV.

The chain couples TRBV12-3 or TRBV12-4 to TRBJ1-2; 9 nucleotides align to TRBD1. Trimming cost V 6 bases and J 7 bases; bases outside gene matches: 6. CDR3 length equals 13 residues. The CDR3: CASSETGGAGYTF. In nucleotides, the CDR3 is TGTGCCAGCAGCGAAACAGGGGGCGCTGGCTACACCTTC.

The J gene is TRBJ1-4, the V gene TRBV5-8; 7 nucleotides agree with TRBD1. Germline V gene data show CDR1 as SGHTS and CDR2 as YDEGEE. The V gene end was trimmed by 0 bases and the J gene end by 0 bases; junction bases not matched to a gene: 5. This CDR3 is 17 amino acids long. CDR3 protein: CASSLGDRYATNEKLFF. CDR3 nucleotides: TGTGCCAGCAGCTTGGGGGACAGATATGCAACTAATGAAAAACTGTTTTTT.

The rearrangement joins TRBV30 to TRBJ2-1; perhaps TRBD2 as D (6 bases). The germline CDR1 and CDR2 sequences are GTSNPN and SVGIG (reference sequence). V shed 2 bases and J shed 5 bases, with 10 bases lying between them. This CDR3 is built from 13 residues. CDR3 amino acids: CAWSTGAHNEQFF. The CDR3 nucleotides read TGTGCCTGGAGTACGGGAGCCCACAATGAGCAGTTCTTC.

The V call is TRBV13, the J call TRBJ2-1, with TRBD1 matching 11 bases. The CDR3 has 16 amino acids. CDR1 PRHDT and CDR2 FYEKMQ come from the germline V gene (reference sequence). The V and J ends lost 5 bases and 7 bases, in that order; junction bases with no gene match: 10. CDR3 in amino acids: CASSPGGQGARNEQFF. The CDR3, as DNA: TGTGCCAGCAGCCCTGGAGGACAGGGGGCTCGAAATGAGCAGTTCTTC.

This rearrangement joins TRBV28 to TRBJ1-6; 11 nucleotides match TRBD1. The J segment lost 0 bases and the V segment lost 6 bases, leaving 10 bases of the junction unmatched. CDR1 and CDR2 from the germline V gene are MDHEN and SYDVKM. The CDR3 contains 19 residues. For the CDR3, the DNA is TGTGCCAGCAGGCGCAGGACAGGGGGCTGGGGCTCCTATAATTCACCCCTCCACTTT. This sequence encodes CASRRRTGGWGSYNSPLHF.

This chain links TRBV4-1 with TRBJ2-7; TRBD2 matches 10 bases. With V trimmed by 1 base and J by 0 bases, 3 bases remained unmatched. The CDR3 is 16 amino acids. Germline V gives CDR1 MGHRA, CDR2 YSYEKL. Here the CDR3 reads CASSQGVAGGSYEQYF. The DNA for the CDR3 is TGCGCCAGCAGCCAAGGAGTAGCGGGGGGCTCCTACGAGCAGTACTTC.

The V and J genes are TRBV6-6 and TRBJ2-1; D not resolved. Germline CDR1 is MNHNY and CDR2 is SVGAGI (reference sequence). V was cut by 0 bases and J by 5 bases, with 11 bases left in between. This CDR3 spans 15 amino acids. The CDR3 DNA reads TGTGCCAGCAGTTACTCGACTGGATCTAACAATGAGCAGTTCTTC. Its protein product is CASSYSTGSNNEQFF.

V gene TRBV6-2 or TRBV6-3 combines with J gene TRBJ2-5, with 8 nucleotides matching TRBD2. This CDR3 region has 16 residues. V lost 2 bases, J lost 0 bases, and 5 bases stayed unmatched. CDR1 MNHEY and CDR2 SVGEGT come from the germline V gene. As DNA, the CDR3 is TGTGCCAGCAGTTACGGGAAGCGGGGGAACCAAGAGACCCAGTACTTC. It specifies CASSYGKRGNQETQYF.

For the CDR3, the DNA is TGTGCCAGCTCACCCTCTGAGACAGCATTTTATGGCTACACCTTC. Protein product: CASSPSETAFYGYTF. The chain carries TRBV18 and TRBJ1-2, with D possibly matching TRBD1 (5 bases). CDR3 length: 15 amino acids. V was trimmed by 3 bases and J by 5 bases, leaving 16 bases between them. Germline V gives CDR1 KGHSH, CDR2 LQKENI.

This chain joins TRBV14 and TRBJ1-2; 8 bases match TRBD1. Germline CDR1 reads SGHDN; CDR2 reads FVKESK. With V trimmed by 4 bases and J by 0 bases, 4 bases remained unmatched. The CDR3 covers 15 residues. Here the CDR3 reads CASSPRTGSNYGYTF. In DNA, the CDR3 is TGTGCCAGCAGCCCCCGGACAGGGTCTAACTATGGCTACACCTTC.

The chain uses TRBV6-5 and TRBJ1-6; TRBD1 matches at 9 bases. Looked up from germline, CDR1 is MNHEY and CDR2 is SVGAGI. V gave up 10 bases and J gave up 7 bases; unmatched junction bases: 8. This CDR3 is 14 amino acids long. CDR3 residues: CATGGTGRNSPLHF. CDR3 sequence (DNA): TGTGCCACCGGGGGGACAGGGCGAAATTCACCCCTCCACTTT.

The V call is TRBV19, the J call TRBJ2-1; a weak D match, TRBD2 (5 bases). CDR1 LNHDA and CDR2 SQIVND come from the germline V gene (reference sequence). V lost 3 bases and J 6 bases, leaving 15 bases between the germline ends. This CDR3 is built from 15 residues. CDR3 sequence (DNA): TGTGCCAGTAGTATGGTAAGGTTTGAGGGCAATGAGCAGTTCTTC. As protein: CASSMVRFEGNEQFF.

The rearrangement joins TRBV4-1 to TRBJ1-5; TRBD1 matches 10 bases. Per the germline V gene, CDR1 is MGHRA and CDR2 is YSYEKL. The CDR3 is 17 residues long. Losses at the gene ends were 0 bases for V and 9 bases for J; bases not matched to a gene: 11. CDR3 sequence reads: CASSQEFGDRGLRPQHF. CDR3 bases: TGCGCCAGCAGCCAAGAATTCGGCGACAGGGGGCTACGGCCCCAGCATTTT.

The J gene is TRBJ2-3, the V gene TRBV9, with D maybe TRBD2 (6 bases). The V and J ends lost 6 bases and 0 bases respectively, with 17 bases between them. Germline V gene lookup returns CDR1 SGDLS and CDR2 YYNGEE. There are 16 residues in the CDR3. Here the CDR3 DNA reads TGTGCCAGCACTGGCGGGGCCTATACTAGCACAGATACGCAGTATTTT. Amino acids: CASTGGAYTSTDTQYF.

The genes are TRBV18 and TRBJ1-2, with 7 nucleotides matching TRBD1. Looked up from germline, CDR1 is KGHSH and CDR2 is LQKENI. The CDR3 totals 14 residues. V dropped 1 base and J dropped 5; count of bases not matched to a gene: 4. This CDR3 is CASSPRPQGYGYTF. DNA of the CDR3: TGTGCCAGCTCACCACGTCCACAGGGGTATGGCTACACCTTC.

The J gene is TRBJ1-2, the V gene TRBV3-1 (or the pseudogene TRBV3-2), with unresolved D. The ends were cut back, 0 bases at V and 1 base at J, with 12 bases in the middle. Germline CDR1 reads LGHDT; CDR2 reads YNNKEL (reference sequence). The CDR3 is 16 residues long. The CDR3 DNA is TGTGCCAGCAGCCAAGATCTTTTAGGGAGTAACTATGGCTACACCTTC. Translated, it gives CASSQDLLGSNYGYTF.

A note on this clone: Other DNA sequences within the sample encode an identical CDR3. This chain connects TRBV2 to TRBJ1-5; 8 positions match TRBD1. With V trimmed by 2 bases and J by 6 bases, 3 bases remained unmatched. This CDR3 comprises 14 residues. Germline lookup yields CDR1 SNHLY and CDR2 FYNNEI. The CDR3 protein is CASSEWQGAQPQHF. The CDR3 nucleotides read TGTGCCAGCAGTGAATGGCAGGGGGCTCAGCCCCAGCATTTT.

The V gene is TRBV5-4, the J gene TRBJ2-1; 9 bases match TRBD2. V dropped 4 bases and J dropped 0; count of bases not matched to a gene: 8. Germline V CDR1 and CDR2: SGHNT, YYREEE (reference sequence). This CDR3 has 17 residues. The CDR3 sequence: CASSKAGTSFSYNEQFF. The CDR3 nucleotides read TGTGCCAGCAGCAAAGCCGGGACTAGCTTCTCCTACAATGAGCAGTTCTTC.

This chain joins TRBV27 and TRBJ2-1, with TRBD1 identical over 9 bases. V lost 5 bases, J lost 5 bases, and 13 bases stayed unmatched. From germline, CDR1 is MNHEY and CDR2 SMNVEV (reference sequence). The CDR3 has 17 residues. The CDR3 reads CASSTYRGLPQDNEQFF. The CDR3 nucleotides read TGTGCCAGCAGTACGTACAGGGGGCTACCACAAGACAATGAGCAGTTCTTC.

The chain employs TRBV7-8 and TRBJ1-2; 7 bases are shared with TRBD1. V was pared by 2 bases and J by 3 bases, with 3 bases of the junction left unmatched. This CDR3 comprises 14 residues. The germline gives CDR1 SGHVS, CDR2 FQNEAQ. CDR3 in amino acids: CASSLSGTDYGYTF. The CDR3 DNA sequence: TGTGCCAGCAGCTTATCTGGGACAGACTATGGCTACACCTTC.